These 5 T cell receptor beta chains share one sample of origin, sequenced in a study of blood T cells in healthy people across ages. It was with a sample-barcoded 5' primer and a J-beta primer mix that a second PCR of roughly 7 to 12 cycles was run. One entry per CDR3 protein results from TCRdb running MiXCR on the 5' RACE reads. The repertoire includes about 720,000 distinct CDR3 sequences, 25% of them detected once, and approximately 3.7% sits in the top ten. The data also belong to a second study, concerning T cells of mothers and their children.

Sequencing was performed on blood. The receptors come from a boy aged 5-17 years in good health.

There are a few counts of this clonotype. The V call is TRBV6-5, the J call TRBJ2-7; 7 nucleotides match TRBD1. CDR1 and CDR2 from the germline V gene are MNHEY and SVGAGI. The CDR3 is 15 amino acids. The trim removed 3 bases at V and 3 bases at J, leaving 8 bases unmatched. CDR3 in DNA: TGTGCCAGCAGTTATTATCCGGGACAGAACTACGAGCAGTACTTC. It specifies CASSYYPGQNYEQYF.

The chain employs TRBV11-2 and TRBJ2-7; no definite D call. V lost 0 bases and J 7 bases, leaving 16 bases between the germline ends. The CDR3 runs to 15 residues. From germline, CDR1 is SGHAT and CDR2 FQNNGV. The CDR3 DNA is TGTGCCAGCAGCTTAGATTCACCTTCCCCGGAGGAGCAGTACTTC. This sequence encodes CASSLDSPSPEEQYF.

V and J are TRBV20-1 and TRBJ2-3; no clear D gene. The V end lost 1 base, the J end lost 0 bases, and 14 bases lay between the germline ends. In germline, CDR1 is DFQATT, CDR2 SNEGSKA (reference sequence). The CDR3 consists of 16 residues. CDR3 sequence: CSARVHSLLSTDTQYF. CDR3 nucleotides: TGCAGTGCTAGAGTTCACTCGCTTCTTAGCACAGATACGCAGTATTTT.

The chain employs TRBV3-1 and TRBJ2-3, with 10 bases matching TRBD2. The CDR3 is 19 residues long. In germline, CDR1 is LGHDT, CDR2 YNNKEL (reference sequence). J was trimmed by 0 bases and V by 1 base; bases with no gene match: 10. Here the CDR3 reads CASSQVLEREGQSTDTQYF. DNA of the CDR3: TGTGCCAGCAGCCAAGTGTTAGAGCGGGAGGGCCAAAGCACAGATACGCAGTATTTT.

This clonotype was seen only a few times. This sequence joins TRBV7-9 and TRBJ1-1, with D hard to call. Per germline, CDR1 SEHNR and CDR2 FQNEAQ (reference sequence). Trimming took off 1 base at V and 5 bases at J, with 17 bases between the two ends. The CDR3 runs 16 residues. Here the CDR3 reads CASSLGRVSERTEAFF. The CDR3 DNA sequence: TGTGCCAGCAGCTTAGGTCGGGTATCGGAACGAACTGAAGCTTTCTTT.